Following are 2 T cell receptor beta chains from one sample sequenced in a study of HIV-infected patients and healthy controls. Alpha and beta constant-region primers primed reverse transcription of approximately 460 ng RNA. Using multiplexing indices, alpha and beta chain libraries were generated apart by chain-specific third strand synthesis. TCRdb reprocessed the 5' RACE reads with MiXCR, giving one entry per CDR3 protein. The repertoire has 8,100 or so distinct CDR3 sequences, less than 9.5% of them found once; the top ten carry about 17%. No cell fractionation was done, so the repertoire covers all unsorted peripheral blood T cells. The starting material was blood, obtained before antiretroviral therapy. The source of these receptors is an adult with HIV infection.

At least ten counts were recorded for this clonotype. This chain connects TRBV11-3 to TRBJ2-1, with D maybe TRBD1 (6 bases). The length of the CDR3 is 13 residues. Trimming removed 5 bases at V and 5 bases at J, with 10 bases between. The germline V gene encodes CDR1 SGHNT and CDR2 YENEEA. The DNA for the CDR3 is TGTGCCAGCAGCATGGACAGCAACAATGAGCAGTTCTTC. It codes for CASSMDSNNEQFF.

A single count supports this clonotype. In DNA, the CDR3 is TGTGCCAGCAGTCACACCGGGACGGCGTCCACAGATACGCAGTATTTT. Its protein product is CASSHTGTASTDTQYF. This chain links TRBV6-1 with TRBJ2-3; either TRBD1 or TRBD2 may fit D (5 bases each). Trimming left V 5 bases short and J 2 bases short, with 17 bases between. CDR3 length: 16 residues. CDR1 and CDR2 from the germline V gene are MNHNS and SASEGT.